A selection of T cell receptor beta chains follows, all from one sample in a study of blood T cell repertoires in COVID-19. The protocol was immunoSEQ multiplex PCR, while the TCRdb copy is restricted to in-frame clones and leaves out a portion. The table shows 270,000 or so clones, with about 89% occurring only once. Specimen: peripheral blood. These TCRs come from a man in his forties with acute or convalescent COVID-19. The CDR3 runs from the conserved cysteine through the conserved F or W. The D gene is left open where the match is weak. Size is omitted from some rows. Given values are once, few, many or a class for expanded clones.

J gene,V gene,D gene,clone size,CDR3 DNA,CDR3 protein
TRBJ1-4,TRBV11-2,-,-,TGTGCCAGCAGCTCCGGAGGGCGAGGTGAAAAACTGTTTTTT,CASSSGGRGEKLFF
TRBJ1-2,TRBV27,-,-,TGTGCCAGCAGTCCCGACAGAAAAGTCTATGGCTACACCTTC,CASSPDRKVYGYTF
TRBJ2-3,TRBV7-6,TRBD2,-,TGTGCCAGCAGCTACGATATTTCGGGGGGGCCAACAGATACGCAGTATTTT,CASSYDISGGPTDTQYF
TRBJ1-2,TRBV19,-,-,TGTGCCAGCGCGGTTGGGGGTACAGGGCCGTCTAACTATGGCTACACCTTC,CASAVGGTGPSNYGYTF
TRBJ1-1,TRBV25-1,-,-,TGTGCCAGCAGTGAGCCTGGAGGGTACACTGAAGCTTTCTTT,CASSEPGGYTEAFF
TRBJ1-1,TRBV25-1,-,-,TGTGCCAGCAGTGCCAGGCTAAGCACTGAAGCTTTCTTT,CASSARLSTEAFF
TRBJ2-3,TRBV2,TRBD2,few,TGTGCCAGCAGTGAGACTAGCGGGGGGGCCGATACGCAGTATTTT,CASSETSGGADTQYF
TRBJ2-7,TRBV20-1,-,-,TGCAGTGCTAGCTCCCCAGGGGAGCAGTACTTC,CSASSPGEQYF
TRBJ2-4,TRBV2,-,-,TGTGCCAGCAGTGTTGAGGGGGAAGAAAACATTCAGTACTTC,CASSVEGEENIQYF
TRBJ2-7,TRBV5-4,-,once,TGTGCCAGCAGCCTTCCCGGCGGGCCCGGAGGGAAGCAGTACTTC,CASSLPGGPGGKQYF
TRBJ2-7,TRBV13,TRBD2,-,TGTGCCAGCAGCTTAGTCCAACACCGGACTAGATGGTGCGAGCAGTACTTC,CASSLVQHRTRWCEQYF
TRBJ1-1,TRBV30,TRBD1,-,TGTGCCTGGGGGACAGGGGGTGTGAACACTGAAGCTTTCTTT,CAWGTGGVNTEAFF
TRBJ1-6,TRBV6-2/TRBV6-3,-,-,TGTGCCAGCAGTTACTGGCAGGATAATTCACCCCTCCACTTT,CASSYWQDNSPLHF
TRBJ2-2,TRBV6-5,TRBD2,-,TGTGCCAGCAGAACCAGCGGGGGGCGTACCGGGGAGCTGTTTTTT,CASRTSGGRTGELFF
TRBJ1-2,TRBV11-2,TRBD1,-,TGTGCCAGCAGCCTCCGACAGGGTAACTATGGCTACACCTTC,CASSLRQGNYGYTF
TRBJ2-3,TRBV18,TRBD1,-,TGTGCCAGCTCACCACTAAGACAGGGGGCCTTCTTAAGCACAGATACGCAGTATTTT,CASSPLRQGAFLSTDTQYF
TRBJ2-1,TRBV4-2,-,-,TGTGCCAGCAGCCGATCAGGGGTCCCCTCCTACAATGAGCAGTTCTTC,CASSRSGVPSYNEQFF
TRBJ1-5,TRBV3-1/TRBV3-2,-,-,TGTGCCAGCAGCCAAGAGTATCACAAGAATCAGCCCCAGCATTTT,CASSQEYHKNQPQHF
TRBJ1-1,TRBV2,-,-,TGTGCCAGCAGTGAAGTCCCTGCCGGTTTCTTT,CASSEVPAGFF
TRBJ1-3,TRBV30,-,few,TGTGCCTGGAGTGGAGCCGGCAGGGGCCAAGGAAACACCATATATTTT,CAWSGAGRGQGNTIYF
TRBJ2-6,TRBV5-4,-,-,TGTGCCAGCAGCTTCCCGGGGACTGGGGCCAACGTCCTGACTTTC,CASSFPGTGANVLTF
TRBJ1-6,TRBV7-2,-,-,TGTGCCAGCAACCTTCTCCGGGGGGCCGAATCACCCCTCCACTTT,CASNLLRGAESPLHF
TRBJ1-5,TRBV5-1,TRBD1,-,TGCGCCAGCAGCCCGGGGGGGGACAGTTATCAGCCCCAGCATTTT,CASSPGGDSYQPQHF
TRBJ2-1,TRBV19,TRBD2,-,TGTGCCAGTAAATTGGGGAGGGGTTCCTACAATGAGCAGTTCTTC,CASKLGRGSYNEQFF
TRBJ1-3,TRBV11-2,TRBD1,-,TGTGCCAGCAGCATCGGGACAGCTGGAAACACCATATATTTT,CASSIGTAGNTIYF
TRBJ1-6,TRBV7-8,-,-,TGTGCCAGCAGCTTAGGGAGATCTAAAATAGGAGATTCACCCCTCCACTTT,CASSLGRSKIGDSPLHF
TRBJ1-6,TRBV6-5,-,-,TGTGCCAGCCAATCAGGATCCTATAATTCACCCCTCCACTTT,CASQSGSYNSPLHF
TRBJ1-2,TRBV24-1,TRBD1,few,TGTGCCACCAGTGATGCTGACAGGGACCATGGCTACACCTTC,CATSDADRDHGYTF
TRBJ1-1,TRBV10-1,TRBD1,once,TGCGCCAGCAGTACAGGGGTCGGCACTGAAGCTTTCTTT,CASSTGVGTEAFF
TRBJ2-7,TRBV12-2,-,-,TGTGCAAGTCGCTTAGCGCGACTCGAAGAAGAGGAGCAGTACTTC,CASRLARLEEEEQYF
TRBJ1-1,TRBV5-1,-,-,TGCGCCAGCAGCTTGGGAGTGAACACTGAAGCTTTCTTT,CASSLGVNTEAFF
TRBJ1-6,TRBV19,-,-,TGTGCCAGTAGTATGATATCCTTACGGAGCGGAACCCTCCACTTT,CASSMISLRSGTLHF
TRBJ2-7,TRBV24-1,TRBD1,-,TGTGCCACCGAGCGAGACAGGGGGTTACCTTACGAGCAGTACTTC,CATERDRGLPYEQYF
TRBJ2-1,TRBV5-1,TRBD1,-,TGCGCCAGCAGCTTGGGGGCAGGGGGCGAGTGGAATGAGCAGTTCTTC,CASSLGAGGEWNEQFF
TRBJ2-3,TRBV6-1,TRBD1,-,TGTGCCAGCAGTGAACGGACAGGGAGTAGTACGCAGTATTTT,CASSERTGSSTQYF
TRBJ1-3,TRBV10-3,-,-,TGTGCCATCAGTGAAAAAGACACAAGCTCTGGAAACACCATATATTTT,CAISEKDTSSGNTIYF
TRBJ1-1,TRBV5-1,-,-,TGCGCCAGCAGCTTGGGGGGCGGTGTTGGAGCTTTCTTT,CASSLGGGVGAFF
TRBJ2-6,TRBV5-4,-,-,TGTGCCAGCAGCAACCCGGATCGGGTACGGGCTGGGGCCAACGTCCTGACTTTC,CASSNPDRVRAGANVLTF
TRBJ1-1,TRBV5-6,TRBD1,once,TGTGCCAGCAGCTTGGCCATCGCAGGGGGCTTAATCACTGAAGCTTTCTTT,CASSLAIAGGLITEAFF
TRBJ1-1,TRBV9,-,-,TGTGCCAGCAGCCCCGAAGGCGGGCACACTGAAGCTTTCTTT,CASSPEGGHTEAFF
TRBJ2-7,TRBV6-5,TRBD1,few,TGTGCCAGCAGAGGGACAGGGTTTTACGAGCAGTACTTC,CASRGTGFYEQYF
TRBJ1-6,TRBV4-1,-,once,TGCGCCAGCAGCCAAGTTTACGGAAAGATTAATGCGGATAATTCACCCCTCCACTTT,CASSQVYGKINADNSPLHF
TRBJ2-5,TRBV2,TRBD1,-,TGTGCCAGCAGTGGGACAGGGTTTGAAGAGACCCAGTACTTC,CASSGTGFEETQYF
TRBJ1-3,TRBV30,-,-,TGTGCCTGGAGTGTATTTGGAGGCTTCTCTGGAAACACCATATATTTT,CAWSVFGGFSGNTIYF